The 11 T cell receptor beta chains in this list originate from one sample, sequenced in a study of CD8+ T cells in alopecia areata. Sample treatment: oral pan-JAK inhibitor, 5-10 mg twice daily. In each case, RNA was isolated and then reverse transcribed into cDNA as the sequencing template. Here immunoSEQ multiplex PCR was the method, and the copy in TCRdb shows in-frame clones only, minus some. Of roughly 170,000 clones in the sample, around 60% were seen once. The sequenced sample was CD8+ T cells sorted from blood, obtained at week 24, from a patient treated with tofacitinib. The receptors originated from a human donor with alopecia areata.

This clone was observed a few times. The rearrangement uses TRBV30 and TRBJ1-2; 7 nucleotides line up with TRBD1. The V segment lost 2 bases and the J segment 6 bases; nucleotides outside the gene matches: 12. Germline assignment: CDR1 GTSNPN and CDR2 SVGIG (reference sequence). This CDR3 spans 15 amino acids. The CDR3 region is CAWSRGSGGLDGYTF. CDR3 coding DNA: TGTGCCTGGAGTAGAGGATCAGGGGGGCTTGATGGCTACACCTTC.

The genes are TRBV27 and TRBJ2-7; D possibly corresponds to TRBD2 (7 bases). Trimming removed 6 bases from V and 0 bases from J, with 12 bases in between. CDR1 is MNHEY, CDR2 SMNVEV, per germline (reference sequence). The CDR3 loop spans 14 amino acids. In DNA form, the CDR3 reads TGTGCCAGCAGCACGGGGGGCCTCTCCTACGAGCAGTACTTC. The encoded protein is CASSTGGLSYEQYF.

There are a few counts of this clone. The CDR3 coding sequence is TGTGCCAGCAGCTTCGGCTCCGAGCAGTACTTC. Translation: CASSFGSEQYF. The V gene is TRBV7-2, the J gene TRBJ2-7, with D unclear. CDR1 is SGHTA and CDR2 is FQGNSA in the germline V gene. There are 11 residues in the CDR3. Deletions cut 3 bases from V and 6 bases from J, with 6 bases between.

The chain joins TRBV23-1 to TRBJ2-7; TRBD1 matches at 9 bases. TRBV23-1 counts as an open reading frame of uncertain function. V gave up 6 bases and J gave up 6 bases; unmatched junction bases: 15. CDR3 length: 16 amino acids. This CDR3 reads CASRRAWTGVLVEQYF. The DNA of the CDR3 is TGCGCCAGCAGACGTGCCTGGACAGGGGTATTGGTCGAGCAGTACTTC.

This clone was counted a few times. The V call is TRBV4-2, the J call TRBJ1-5; 7 nucleotides agree with TRBD1. Per the germline V gene, CDR1 is LGHNA and CDR2 is YNFKEQ. This CDR3 has 16 residues. J gave up 3 bases and V 1 base, and 6 bases lay outside the gene matches. CDR3 coding DNA: TGTGCCAGCAGCCAAGGTGACAGGGCCGTCAATCAGCCCCAGCATTTT. Protein sequence: CASSQGDRAVNQPQHF.

The chain couples TRBV13 to TRBJ1-2; 9 bases agree with TRBD1. With V trimmed by 4 bases and J by 7 bases, 4 bases remained unmatched. Germline V gene sequence: CDR1 PRHDT, CDR2 FYEKMQ (reference sequence). The CDR3 runs to 13 residues. The CDR3 here is CASSSGQGVGYTF. The CDR3 nucleotides read TGTGCCAGCAGCTCGGGACAGGGTGTTGGCTACACCTTC.

The rearrangement links TRBV7-2 to TRBJ2-7, with TRBD2 identical over 14 bases. Germline CDR1 SGHTA, CDR2 FQGNSA. The length of the CDR3 is 16 residues. With V trimmed by 5 bases and J by 0 bases, 3 bases remained unmatched. Written as DNA, the CDR3 is TGTGCCAGCAGCACGGGGACTAGCGGGGGCTCCTACGAGCAGTACTTC. Translated: CASSTGTSGGSYEQYF.

There are a few counts of this clone. The chain links TRBV19 to TRBJ1-1; 9 nucleotides line up with TRBD1. J gave up 4 bases and V 3 bases, and 3 bases lay outside the gene matches. CDR1 LNHDA and CDR2 SQIVND come from the germline V gene (reference sequence). This CDR3 has 14 residues. The CDR3 region is CASSIGQGITEAFF. The CDR3, as DNA: TGTGCCAGTAGTATCGGACAGGGGATCACTGAAGCTTTCTTT.

The chain couples TRBV5-1 to TRBJ1-1; D not certain. Germline lookup yields CDR1 SGHRS and CDR2 YFSETQ. The ends were cut back, 6 bases at V and 0 bases at J, with 9 bases in the middle. The CDR3 contains 13 residues. The CDR3 region is CASNLGVNTEAFF. CDR3 coding DNA: TGCGCCAGCAACCTCGGGGTGAACACTGAAGCTTTCTTT.

The CDR3 DNA sequence: TGTGCCAGTAAAACGGCCGACAATGAGCAGTTCTTC. Protein sequence: CASKTADNEQFF. The V call is TRBV19, the J call TRBJ2-1; D unclear. Germline CDR1 is LNHDA and CDR2 is SQIVND (reference sequence). This CDR3 comprises 12 residues. The V gene lost 7 bases and the J gene lost 5 bases, with 9 bases spanning the gap.

In this sample, this clone turned up a few times. V is TRBV6-5 and J is TRBJ2-1; 10 bases fit TRBD1. CDR3 length: 15 amino acids. The ends lost 3 bases at V and 4 bases at J; junction bases unmatched: 3. Germline V gene lookup returns CDR1 MNHEY and CDR2 SVGAGI. DNA of the CDR3: TGTGCCAGCAGTTATGGGACAGGGGATTACAATGAGCAGTTCTTC. It translates to CASSYGTGDYNEQFF.